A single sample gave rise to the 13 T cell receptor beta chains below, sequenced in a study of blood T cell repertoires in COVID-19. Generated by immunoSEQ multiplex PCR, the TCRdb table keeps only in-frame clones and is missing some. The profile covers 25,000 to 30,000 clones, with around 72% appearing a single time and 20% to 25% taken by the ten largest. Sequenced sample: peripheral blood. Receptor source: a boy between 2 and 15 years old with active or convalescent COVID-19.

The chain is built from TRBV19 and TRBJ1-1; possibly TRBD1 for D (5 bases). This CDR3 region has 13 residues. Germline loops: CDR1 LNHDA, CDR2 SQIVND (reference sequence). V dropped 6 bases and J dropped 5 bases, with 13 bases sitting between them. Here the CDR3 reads CASSAREGTEAFF. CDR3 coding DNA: TGTGCCAGTAGCGCGAGGGAGGGGACTGAAGCTTTCTTT. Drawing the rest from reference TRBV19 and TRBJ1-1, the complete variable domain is DGGITQSPKYLFRKEGQNVTLSCEQNLNHDAMYWYRQDPGQGLRLIYYSQIVNDFQKGDIAEGYSVSREKKESFPLTVTSAQKNPTAFYLCASSAREGTEAFFGQGTRLTVV.

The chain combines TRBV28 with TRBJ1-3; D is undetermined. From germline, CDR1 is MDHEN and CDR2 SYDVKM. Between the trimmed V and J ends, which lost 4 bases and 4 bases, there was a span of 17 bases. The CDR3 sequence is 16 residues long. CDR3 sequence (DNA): TGTGCCAGCAGTTCCCATGGAGGAGGCATCGGAAACACCATATATTTT. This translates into CASSSHGGGIGNTIYF.

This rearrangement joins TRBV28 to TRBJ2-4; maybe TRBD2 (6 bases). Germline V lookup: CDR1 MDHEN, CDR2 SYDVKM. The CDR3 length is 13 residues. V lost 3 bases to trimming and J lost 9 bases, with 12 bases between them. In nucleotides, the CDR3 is TGTGCCAGCAGTTTCGGGGGTAGAGGCATTCAGTACTTC. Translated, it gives CASSFGGRGIQYF.

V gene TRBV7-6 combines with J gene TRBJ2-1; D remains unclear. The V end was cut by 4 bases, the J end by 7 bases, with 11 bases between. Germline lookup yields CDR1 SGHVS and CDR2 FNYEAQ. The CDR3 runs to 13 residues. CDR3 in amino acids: CASSSEEVNEQFF. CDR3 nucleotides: TGTGCCAGCAGCTCGGAAGAGGTTAATGAGCAGTTCTTC.

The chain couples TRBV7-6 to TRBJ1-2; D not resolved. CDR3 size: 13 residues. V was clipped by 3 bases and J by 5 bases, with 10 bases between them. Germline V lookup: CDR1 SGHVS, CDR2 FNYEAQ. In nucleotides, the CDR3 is TGTGCCAGCAGCTTGGAGGGAGCTTATGGCTACACCTTC. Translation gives CASSLEGAYGYTF.

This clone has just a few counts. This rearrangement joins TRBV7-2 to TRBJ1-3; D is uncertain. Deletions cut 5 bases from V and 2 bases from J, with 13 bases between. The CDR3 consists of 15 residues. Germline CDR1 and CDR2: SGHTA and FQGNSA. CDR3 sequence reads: CASSRGREAGNTIYF. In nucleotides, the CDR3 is TGTGCCAGCAGCCGTGGGAGGGAAGCTGGAAACACCATATATTTT.

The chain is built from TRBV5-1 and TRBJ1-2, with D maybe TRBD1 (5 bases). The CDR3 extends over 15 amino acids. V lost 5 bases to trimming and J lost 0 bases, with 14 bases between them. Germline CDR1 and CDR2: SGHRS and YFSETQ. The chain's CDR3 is CASSPGTYTNYGYTF. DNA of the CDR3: TGCGCCAGCAGTCCCGGGACTTACACTAACTATGGCTACACCTTC.

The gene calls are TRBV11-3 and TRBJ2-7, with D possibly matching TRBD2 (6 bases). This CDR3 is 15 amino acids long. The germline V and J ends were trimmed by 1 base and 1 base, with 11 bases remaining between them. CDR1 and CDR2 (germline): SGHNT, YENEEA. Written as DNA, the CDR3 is TGTGCCAGCAGCTTAGGGGGAGGTTCATCCTACGAGCAGTACTTC. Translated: CASSLGGGSSYEQYF.

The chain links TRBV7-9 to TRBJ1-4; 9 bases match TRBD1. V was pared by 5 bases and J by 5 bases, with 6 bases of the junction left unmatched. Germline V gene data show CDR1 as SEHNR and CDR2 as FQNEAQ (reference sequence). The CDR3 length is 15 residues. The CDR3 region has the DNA TGTGCCAGCAGCAGCACCGGGACAGGGAATGAAAAACTGTTTTTT. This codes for CASSSTGTGNEKLFF.

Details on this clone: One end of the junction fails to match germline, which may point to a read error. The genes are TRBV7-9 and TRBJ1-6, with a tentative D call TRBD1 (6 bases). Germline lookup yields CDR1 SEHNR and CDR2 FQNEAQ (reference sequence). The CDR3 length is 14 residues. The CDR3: CTSSLAGALRTLHF. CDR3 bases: TGTACCAGCAGCTTAGCAGGGGCCCTCAGGACCCTCCACTTT.

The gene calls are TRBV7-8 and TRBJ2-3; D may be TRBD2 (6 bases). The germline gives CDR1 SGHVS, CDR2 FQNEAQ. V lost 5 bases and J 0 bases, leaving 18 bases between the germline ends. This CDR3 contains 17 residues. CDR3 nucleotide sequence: TGTGCCAGCAGCCCCCGTGGTAGCGGCACTAGCACAGATACGCAGTATTTT. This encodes CASSPRGSGTSTDTQYF.

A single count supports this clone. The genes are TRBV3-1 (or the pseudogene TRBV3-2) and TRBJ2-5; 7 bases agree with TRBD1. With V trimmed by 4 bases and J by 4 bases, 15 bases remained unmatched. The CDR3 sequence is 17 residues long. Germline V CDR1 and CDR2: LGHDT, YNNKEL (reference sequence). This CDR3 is CASSRSTGQILPETQYF. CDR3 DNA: TGTGCCAGCAGCCGATCTACGGGACAGATCCTTCCAGAGACCCAGTACTTC.

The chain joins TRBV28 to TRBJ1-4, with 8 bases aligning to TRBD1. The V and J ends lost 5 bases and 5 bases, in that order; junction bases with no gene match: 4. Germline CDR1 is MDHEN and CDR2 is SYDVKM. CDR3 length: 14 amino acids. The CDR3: CASSLRGLNEKLFF. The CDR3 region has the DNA TGTGCCAGCAGTCTCAGGGGGCTGAATGAAAAACTGTTTTTT.